Below are 17 T cell receptor beta chains sequenced from a single sample in a study of human T cells and chemical hapten exposure. Time point in this sample: patch test 3, about 24 weeks after DPC sensitization. As to treatment: therapeutic diphenylcyclopropenone sensitization with weekly scalp DPC. TCRdb reprocessed the RACE reads with MiXCR, giving one entry per CDR3 protein. Among under 130,000 distinct CDR3 sequences listed, under 40% were seen once. The sample here was whole blood, taken in connection with sensitization to the hapten diphenylcyclopropenone (DPC). The source is a man in his forties or fifties with alopecia areata. Some clones in this sample may be carry-over from other donors' samples.

The rearrangement joins TRBV7-8 to TRBJ1-5; tentative D call: TRBD1 (6 bases). The CDR3 has 17 amino acids. Trimming left V 3 bases short and J 1 base short, with 16 bases between. Germline assignment: CDR1 SGHVS and CDR2 FQNEAQ. The CDR3 is CASSFSVAGGSNQPQHF. The CDR3 coding sequence is TGTGCCAGCAGCTTTTCCGTCGCGGGGGGCAGCAATCAGCCCCAGCATTTT. The full variable domain, completed using reference TRBV7-8 and TRBJ1-5, is GAGVSQSPRYKVAKRGQDVALRCDPISGHVSLFWYQQALGQGPEFLTYFQNEAQLDKSGLPSDRFFAERPEGSVSTLKIQRTQQEDSAVYLCASSFSVAGGSNQPQHFGDGTRLSIL.

The rearrangement uses TRBV5-1 and TRBJ2-1; TRBD2 matches 8 bases. There are 16 residues in the CDR3. Looked up from germline, CDR1 is SGHRS and CDR2 is YFSETQ. With 3 bases clipped from V and 8 bases from J, the junction kept 13 bases outside the gene matches. The CDR3 nucleotides read TGCGCCAGCAGCTCCCTCTTAGCGGGGCAGTTGGATGAGCAGTTCTTC. Translated: CASSSLLAGQLDEQFF.

The genes are TRBV4-2 and TRBJ2-3; no firm D call. Germline V gene lookup returns CDR1 LGHNA and CDR2 YNFKEQ. V lost 0 bases to trimming and J lost 4 bases, with 8 bases between them. CDR3 length: 14 residues. As DNA, the CDR3 is TGTGCCAGCAGCCAAGATTCGTGTCCAGATACGCAGTATTTT. It translates to CASSQDSCPDTQYF.

This rearrangement joins TRBV28 to TRBJ2-7; D gene ambiguous. The CDR3 extends over 13 amino acids. In germline, CDR1 is MDHEN, CDR2 SYDVKM. Trimming cost V 10 bases and J 3 bases, with 16 bases left between them. The chain's CDR3 is CATNAPTVYEQYF. The CDR3, as DNA: TGTGCCACCAACGCCCCCACGGTCTACGAGCAGTACTTC.

A few counts support this clonotype. This chain joins TRBV29-1 and TRBJ2-1, with 10 bases identical to TRBD2. V gave up 7 bases and J gave up 10 bases; unmatched junction bases: 10. Germline loops: CDR1 SQVTM, CDR2 ANQGSEA. The CDR3 contains 13 residues. The CDR3 region has the DNA TGCAGCGGGCGCGGGCTAGCGGGAGTCGAGCAGTTCTTC. Its translation: CSGRGLAGVEQFF.

This clonotype was counted only a few times. The chain has TRBV14 and TRBJ2-1; 11 bases match TRBD2. CDR1 is SGHDN, CDR2 FVKESK, per germline. There are 21 residues in the CDR3. With V trimmed by 6 bases and J by 4 bases, 23 bases remained unmatched. CDR3 bases: TGTGCCAGCAGTCAGGGGGGACTACGACTAGCGGGAACTATAAGTTACAATGAGCAGTTCTTC. It is translated as CASSQGGLRLAGTISYNEQFF.

This chain connects TRBV15 to TRBJ2-7, with D perhaps TRBD1 (6 bases). The CDR3 loop spans 14 amino acids. Germline V gene data show CDR1 as LNHNV and CDR2 as YYDKDF (reference sequence). The V gene lost 0 bases and the J gene lost 2 bases, with 8 bases spanning the gap. The CDR3 reads CATSRETGTYEQYF. The CDR3 coding sequence is TGTGCCACCAGCAGAGAAACAGGGACCTACGAGCAGTACTTC.

The J gene is TRBJ2-3, the V gene TRBV4-2; D might be TRBD2 (6 bases). The CDR3 runs 17 residues. Trimming took 3 bases from V and 5 from J, leaving 21 bases between them. Per the germline V gene, CDR1 is LGHNA and CDR2 is YNFKEQ. CDR3 sequence: CASSQAPYGGIKDTQYF. The DNA of the CDR3 is TGTGCCAGCAGCCAGGCCCCTTACGGGGGAATCAAAGATACGCAGTATTTT.

This clonotype was counted a few times. V gene TRBV4-2 combines with J gene TRBJ2-1; perhaps TRBD1 as D (6 bases). This CDR3 has 15 residues. The V end was cut by 0 bases, the J end by 8 bases, with 14 bases between. Germline CDR1 LGHNA, CDR2 YNFKEQ. CDR3 nucleotide sequence: TGTGCCAGCAGCCAAGATGGGACACTGAGGGATGAGCAGTTCTTC. It specifies CASSQDGTLRDEQFF.

There are a few counts of this clonotype. The gene calls are TRBV29-1 and TRBJ1-1; D uncertain. Per germline, CDR1 SQVTM and CDR2 ANQGSEA. Trimming removed 3 bases from V and 5 bases from J, with 10 bases in between. The CDR3 has 12 amino acids. CDR3 sequence (DNA): TGCAGCGTTGAGGGAGACACAACTGAAGCTTTCTTT. This gives the protein CSVEGDTTEAFF.

The chain carries TRBV9 and TRBJ2-5; TRBD1 matches 7 bases. Germline V gene sequence: CDR1 SGDLS, CDR2 YYNGEE. The CDR3 has 15 amino acids. Trimming removed 1 base from V and 5 bases from J; junction bases left unmatched: 8. CDR3 region: CASSVQGTESETQYF. The CDR3 bases are TGTGCCAGCAGCGTACAGGGGACAGAATCGGAGACCCAGTACTTC.

This clonotype showed up just a few times. The chain combines TRBV6-4 with TRBJ2-7; possibly TRBD1 or TRBD2 for D (5 bases each). The V end was cut by 8 bases, the J end by 6 bases, with 17 bases between. This CDR3 has 13 residues. Germline V lookup: CDR1 MRHNA, CDR2 SNTAGT. The CDR3 nucleotides are TGTGCCAGCGACTGGACTCAGGGTCCCGAGCAGTACTTC. This translates into CASDWTQGPEQYF.

This clonotype was seen only a few times. The chain carries TRBV20-1 and TRBJ1-1; D possibly corresponds to TRBD1 (6 bases). The germline CDR1 and CDR2 sequences are DFQATT and SNEGSKA (reference sequence). CDR3 length equals 12 residues. Trimming stripped 5 bases from V and 3 bases from J, with 10 bases between. The chain's CDR3 is CSAQRGDTEAFF. The CDR3 nucleotides read TGCAGTGCTCAAAGGGGGGACACTGAAGCTTTCTTT.

This clonotype came up a few times. The chain recombines TRBV29-1 with TRBJ1-1; 10 bases map to TRBD1. The germline V gene has CDR1 SQVTM and CDR2 ANQGSEA. This CDR3 has 12 amino acids. V was clipped by 6 bases and J by 9 bases; unmatched bases: 7. The CDR3 reads CSVAGTGEQAFF. The CDR3 DNA is TGCAGCGTCGCCGGGACAGGGGAACAAGCTTTCTTT.

The chain carries TRBV20-1 and TRBJ2-7; 9 nucleotides agree with TRBD2. V lost 2 bases, J lost 3 bases, and 5 bases stayed unmatched. Germline V CDR1 and CDR2: DFQATT, SNEGSKA (reference sequence). The CDR3 sequence is 14 residues long. CDR3 sequence reads: CSARIAGESYEQYF. DNA for the CDR3: TGCAGTGCTAGAATAGCGGGGGAGAGCTACGAGCAGTACTTC.

In this sample, this clonotype turned up a few times. The chain couples TRBV29-1 to TRBJ2-5; 10 nucleotides match TRBD2. CDR3 size: 15 residues. The V segment lost 4 bases and the J segment 2 bases; nucleotides outside the gene matches: 7. Germline V CDR1 and CDR2: SQVTM, ANQGSEA. In DNA, the CDR3 is TGCAGCGTTGGGCTAGCGGGAGTAGGTCAAGAGACCCAGTACTTC. It specifies CSVGLAGVGQETQYF.

The rearrangement uses TRBV9 and TRBJ1-1; weak D call: TRBD1 (5 bases). Deletions cut 0 bases from V and 5 bases from J, with 11 bases between. CDR1 is SGDLS and CDR2 is YYNGEE in the germline V gene. The CDR3 sequence is 14 residues long. The CDR3 DNA reads as TGTGCCAGCAGCGTAGCTGTAGGGGCGACTGAAGCTTTCTTT. Its protein product is CASSVAVGATEAFF.